The 9 T cell receptor beta chains below all came from one sample that was sequenced in a study of blood T cell repertoires in COVID-19. Repertoires were generated with immunoSEQ multiplex PCR, while TCRdb's copy carries only in-frame clones and drops some. The data contain about 200,000 clones, about 88% of them seen just once; the ten biggest clones take up about a sixth. Specimen: peripheral blood. The receptors derive from a man in his fifties with COVID-19, enrolled during active disease.

The chain couples TRBV30 to TRBJ2-1; no definite D call. Germline CDR1 and CDR2: GTSNPN and SVGIG (reference sequence). This CDR3 spans 16 amino acids. The ends were cut back, 0 bases at V and 0 bases at J, with 12 bases in the middle. The CDR3 DNA sequence: TGTGCCTGGAGTGTACGAGGCTACCTCTCCTACAATGAGCAGTTCTTC. It is translated as CAWSVRGYLSYNEQFF.

The gene calls are TRBV4-3 and TRBJ2-7, with TRBD1 matching 7 bases. In germline, CDR1 is LGHNA, CDR2 YSLEER. This CDR3 comprises 14 residues. The ends lost 4 bases at V and 2 bases at J; junction bases unmatched: 5. This CDR3 reads CASSPNRGTYEQYF. The CDR3 DNA reads as TGCGCCAGCAGCCCGAACAGGGGTACCTACGAGCAGTACTTC.

The V gene is TRBV3-1 (or the pseudogene TRBV3-2), the J gene TRBJ2-2, with 10 bases matching TRBD2. Germline V gene data show CDR1 as LGHDT and CDR2 as YNNKEL (reference sequence). Trimming took 1 base from V and 4 from J; bases not matched to a gene: 3. CDR3 size: 16 residues. CDR3 bases: TGTGCCAGCAGCCAAGGGCTAGCGGGAGCCACCGGGGAGCTGTTTTTT. Protein: CASSQGLAGATGELFF.

V and J are TRBV6-5 and TRBJ1-1; possible D gene TRBD1, 6 bases. The V and J ends lost 5 bases and 8 bases respectively, with 15 bases between them. CDR1 and CDR2 from the germline V gene are MNHEY and SVGAGI. CDR3 length equals 13 residues. CDR3 in amino acids: CASSPPQGTEAFF. The CDR3 DNA is TGTGCCAGCAGTCCACCTCAGGGGACAGAAGCTTTCTTT.

CDR3 sequence reads: CASSWTSGDDTQYF. The DNA for the CDR3 is TGTGCCAGCAGCTGGACTAGCGGGGATGATACGCAGTATTTT. This chain connects TRBV2 to TRBJ2-3; 12 positions match TRBD2. There are 14 residues in the CDR3. The V segment lost 6 bases and the J segment 6 bases; nucleotides outside the gene matches: 4. The germline CDR1 and CDR2 sequences are SNHLY and FYNNEI. Combining the CDR3 with reference TRBV2 and TRBJ2-3 gives the whole variable domain EPEVTQTPSHQVTQMGQEVILRCVPISNHLYFYWYRQILGQKVEFLVSFYNNEISEKSEIFDDQFSVERPDGSNFTLKIRSTKLEDSAMYFCASSWTSGDDTQYFGPGTRLTVL.

This chain joins TRBV6-2 or TRBV6-3 and TRBJ1-5; possibly TRBD1 for D (5 bases). This CDR3 is built from 18 residues. Trimming removed 0 bases from V and 0 bases from J, with 15 bases in between. Germline CDR1 and CDR2: MNHEY and SVGEGT. Here the CDR3 DNA reads TGTGCCAGCAGTTACTCGATGCTGGGGCAGTATAGCAATCAGCCCCAGCATTTT. Protein sequence: CASSYSMLGQYSNQPQHF.

The chain employs TRBV20-1 and TRBJ2-7; D call uncertain. The V gene's germline CDR1 is DFQATT and CDR2 SNEGSKA (reference sequence). CDR3 length: 11 amino acids. Trimming left V 7 bases short and J 4 bases short, with 11 bases between. The CDR3 region has the DNA TGCAGTGGTTCGAACAAATACGAGCAGTACTTC. This sequence encodes CSGSNKYEQYF.

V is TRBV12-2 and J is TRBJ2-1; the table's D call of TRBD2 was not tested on the DNA. TRBV12-2 represents a pseudogene. This CDR3 has 15 amino acids. For the CDR3, the DNA is TGTGCAAGTCGATTTGCGGGGAGCTCCTACAATGAGCAGTTCTTC. Protein product: CASRFAGSSYNEQFF.

This chain links TRBV2 with TRBJ2-7; D possibly corresponds to TRBD1 (6 bases). The CDR3 is 12 residues long. V gave up 7 bases and J gave up 3 bases, with 10 bases separating them. CDR1 and CDR2 from the germline V gene are SNHLY and FYNNEI. CDR3 residues: CASNREDYEQYF. For the CDR3, the DNA is TGTGCCAGCAACAGGGAAGACTACGAGCAGTACTTC.